A single T cell receptor (beta chain) is shown here with its context. This clone's antigen is unknown. Since no conserved phenylalanine or tryptophan closes the CDR3, a read error is the likely cause. The sample comes from a study of breast tumors, draining lymph nodes, adjacent tissues (dated by TCRdb to 2016 to 2017). The study in broad terms: The study compared TCR beta repertoires across tumor, adjacent nontumor tissue and axillary lymph nodes from breast cancer patients. In human breast cancer, the study set out to evaluate how tumor, surrounding tissue and draining lymph node repertoires relate to one another and whether T cells may move between these sites.

Beyond this particular receptor, the publication reports: The similarity between tumor and nontumor tissue repertoires was significantly greater in luminal-like breast cancer than in basal-like breast cancer. The study presented the conclusion that tumor T cells originate in lymph nodes as consistent with a hypothesis, not as something directly demonstrated. The data were judged consistent with most tumor T cells deriving from the lymph node and then expanding within tumor tissue. T-cell repertoire diversity in tumors was found to be lower than in lymph nodes but higher than in nontumor tissue, and preferential V and J gene usage was observed.

From V the trimming removes 4 bases and from J it removes 7 bases, while the gene matches leave 11 bases of the junction unaccounted for. For CDR1 and CDR2, the germline V gene lists KGHDR and SFDVKD. The CDR3 length equals 15 residues, ends included. Only CDR3 DNA remains: 45 bases, in frame from the first base. The axillary draining lymph nodes of breast cancer patients were the source of the lymph node samples. Sequencer: Illumina HiSeq 2000. Multiplex PCR amplification was used to build the TCR beta chain libraries. High-throughput sequencing was used to analyze the amplified TCR beta chain products. Using fastp at Q25 and MiXCR, TCRdb reprocessed the public reads and kept productive beta chains. Identical CDR3 proteins give one entry, which carries the most common genes and DNA. The sample records 150,000 to 250,000 distinct CDR3 sequences, roughly 29% of which are singletons. The ten largest clones capture roughly 4% of the sample.

The sequence links TRBV24-1 to TRBJ2-5; 7 junctional bases match TRBD1. This clonotype originated in a female donor with breast cancer. Some clones in this sample may be carry-over from other donors' samples. Material: axillary lymph node tissue. The sequenced DNA is TGTGCCACCAGTGAGCCCGCCAGACAGGGTGCGACCCAGTACTAC. It codes for CATSEPARQGATQYY.